A single sample is the source of the 20 T cell receptor beta chains below, sequenced in a study of T cells after yellow fever vaccination (dated by TCRdb to about 2019). Preparation of the library involved 5' RACE. The listed sequencing device is Illumina HiSeq 2500. The raw public reads went through TCRdb reprocessing: fastp at Q25, MiXCR clone calling, in-frame beta chains kept. CDR3 protein duplicates are merged, each entry listing the most common genes and DNA. This sample comprises some 350,000 distinct CDR3 sequences, approximately 5.7% of them detected only once. The ten biggest clones cover about 15% of the sample. According to the study, the label for this sample's treatment or condition signals: live attenuated yellow fever vaccine strain. The material sequenced was PBMCs, taken 5 days after the yellow fever booster vaccination. These receptor sequences come from a man younger than 45 who received the YFV17D yellow fever vaccine.

This clonotype showed up just a few times. V is TRBV6-1 and J is TRBJ1-3; tentative D call: TRBD1 (5 bases). The CDR3 loop spans 14 amino acids. V dropped 5 bases and J dropped 0 bases, with 8 bases sitting between them. Per the germline V gene, CDR1 is MNHNS and CDR2 is SASEGT. Here the CDR3 reads CASSPGASGNTIYF. The CDR3 bases are TGTGCCAGCAGTCCCGGGGCCTCTGGAAACACCATATATTTT.

This clonotype has only a few counts. This sequence joins TRBV20-1 and TRBJ2-5; tentative D call: TRBD2 (5 bases). V lost 6 bases and J lost 5, with 22 bases in between. This CDR3 has 15 amino acids. CDR1 DFQATT and CDR2 SNEGSKA come from the germline V gene (reference sequence). The CDR3 sequence is CSATREGRRRETQYF. The DNA for the CDR3 is TGCAGTGCCACCCGGGAAGGACGTCGTCGGGAGACCCAGTACTTC.

This clonotype was seen many times. This chain uses TRBV15 with TRBJ2-1, with 8 bases identical to TRBD2. Germline values: CDR1 LNHNV, CDR2 YYDKDF (reference sequence). J was trimmed by 0 bases and V by 1 base; bases with no gene match: 2. The CDR3 spans 16 residues. The CDR3 DNA is TGTGCCACCAGCAGAGGCGGGGGGAGCTCCTACAATGAGCAGTTCTTC. This gives the protein CATSRGGGSSYNEQFF.

In this sample, this clonotype turned up a few times. The chain has TRBV4-3 and TRBJ1-1; possibly TRBD1 for D (5 bases). V dropped 1 base and J dropped 1 base, with 16 bases sitting between them. CDR3 size: 17 residues. Germline CDR1 LGHNA, CDR2 YSLEER. CDR3: CASSQAAMGGGNTEAFF. For the CDR3, the DNA is TGCGCCAGCAGCCAAGCGGCGATGGGGGGGGGGAACACTGAAGCTTTCTTT.

There are a few counts of this clonotype. V usage is TRBV5-1 and J usage is TRBJ2-1; 10 bases align to TRBD2. CDR1 and CDR2 (germline): SGHRS, YFSETQ. The CDR3 extends over 16 amino acids. J was trimmed by 4 bases and V by 3 bases; bases with no gene match: 7. The CDR3 loop is CASSWRLAGVYNEQFF. The CDR3 nucleotides are TGCGCCAGCAGCTGGAGGCTAGCGGGAGTATACAATGAGCAGTTCTTC. Using reference TRBV5-1 and TRBJ2-1 for the parts outside the CDR3, the full variable domain is KAGVTQTPRYLIKTRGQQVTLSCSPISGHRSVSWYQQTPGQGLQFLFEYFSETQRNKGNFPGRFSGRQFSNSRSEMNVSTLELGDSALYLCASSWRLAGVYNEQFFGPGTRLTVL.

This clonotype showed up many times. V and J are TRBV11-2 and TRBJ1-1, with a tentative D call TRBD1 (5 bases). This CDR3 region has 14 residues. Trimming cost V 1 base and J 6 bases, with 12 bases left between them. Germline loops: CDR1 SGHAT, CDR2 FQNNGV. The CDR3, as DNA: TGTGCCAGCAGCTTAGTGTGGGGCGCGCCTGAAGCTTTCTTT. Amino acid sequence: CASSLVWGAPEAFF.

The chain has TRBV29-1 and TRBJ1-5, with D unclear. The CDR3 spans 10 residues. CDR1 is SQVTM, CDR2 ANQGSEA, per germline. V lost 4 bases and J lost 9, with 7 bases in between. DNA of the CDR3: TGCAGCGTTGCCGATAGGCCCCAGCATTTT. Translated, it gives CSVADRPQHF.

This clonotype was found many times. V and J are TRBV29-1 and TRBJ2-2, with 7 bases lining up with TRBD2. V trimming: 3 bases; J trimming: 6 bases; junction bases outside the gene matches: 7. This CDR3 comprises 14 residues. Per germline, CDR1 SQVTM and CDR2 ANQGSEA. In DNA form, the CDR3 reads TGCAGCGTTGACTCTAGCGGTAACTCCGGGGAGCTGTTTTTT. It encodes CSVDSSGNSGELFF.

The chain couples TRBV4-1 to TRBJ2-1; a possible D gene is TRBD2 (6 bases). Germline loops: CDR1 MGHRA, CDR2 YSYEKL. Trimming cost V 0 bases and J 7 bases, with 19 bases left between them. This CDR3 has 17 residues. CDR3 amino acids: CASSQDSRSGFWNEQFF. CDR3 nucleotide sequence: TGCGCCAGCAGCCAAGATTCGAGAAGCGGGTTTTGGAATGAGCAGTTCTTC.

The sample holds many counts of this clonotype. The V and J genes are TRBV29-1 and TRBJ2-1; 12 bases map to TRBD2. The germline gives CDR1 SQVTM, CDR2 ANQGSEA. Losses at the gene ends were 6 bases for V and 7 bases for J; bases not matched to a gene: 1. This CDR3 is built from 12 residues. CDR3 DNA: TGCAGCGTAACTAGCGGGAGGAATGAGCAGTTCTTC. Translation gives CSVTSGRNEQFF.

J is TRBJ2-1 and V is TRBV30, with 12 bases matching TRBD2. Unmatched junction bases numbered 3, after V lost 4 bases and J lost 8 bases. Germline CDR1 reads GTSNPN; CDR2 reads SVGIG (reference sequence). This CDR3 is built from 13 residues. In nucleotides, the CDR3 is TGTGCCTGGACTAGCGGGAGGGCGTATGAGCAGTTCTTC. Translated: CAWTSGRAYEQFF.

This clonotype was seen many times. The J gene is TRBJ2-7, the V gene TRBV5-1; 7 positions agree with TRBD2. Germline assignment: CDR1 SGHRS and CDR2 YFSETQ. The CDR3 totals 16 residues. The V gene end was trimmed by 3 bases and the J gene end by 0 bases; junction bases not matched to a gene: 9. The CDR3 nucleotides are TGCGCCAGCAGCTGGGAAACGGGAGGCCTCTCCTACGAGCAGTACTTC. Amino acids: CASSWETGGLSYEQYF. Drawing the rest from reference TRBV5-1 and TRBJ2-7, the complete variable domain is KAGVTQTPRYLIKTRGQQVTLSCSPISGHRSVSWYQQTPGQGLQFLFEYFSETQRNKGNFPGRFSGRQFSNSRSEMNVSTLELGDSALYLCASSWETGGLSYEQYFGPGTRLTVT.

The chain has TRBV20-1 and TRBJ2-1; TRBD2 agrees at 13 bases. This CDR3 has 15 amino acids. V shed 5 bases and J 10 bases; nucleotides not matched to a gene: 11. CDR1 and CDR2 (germline): DFQATT, SNEGSKA (reference sequence). CDR3 residues: CSALMTSGRFGEQFF. CDR3 bases: TGCAGTGCTTTAATGACTAGCGGGAGGTTCGGCGAGCAGTTCTTC.

This chain uses TRBV4-2 with TRBJ2-7; no clear D gene. CDR3 length: 14 residues. Germline loops: CDR1 LGHNA, CDR2 YNFKEQ. V lost 7 bases, J lost 6 bases, and 19 bases lay in between. The CDR3 DNA is TGTGCCAGCACGCTCGACCCTTCAAGAGGCGAGCAGTACTTC. This codes for CASTLDPSRGEQYF.

In this sample, this clonotype turned up many times. The J gene is TRBJ2-1, the V gene TRBV7-3; the match to TRBD2 covers 13 bases. V lost 3 bases and J lost 5; bases outside the gene matches: 4. The CDR3 covers 16 residues. Per germline, CDR1 SGHTA and CDR2 FQGTGA. The CDR3 protein is CASSFPGTSGNNEQFF. For the CDR3, the DNA is TGTGCCAGCAGCTTCCCCGGGACTAGCGGGAACAATGAGCAGTTCTTC.

This clonotype was counted ten times or more. The chain couples TRBV29-1 to TRBJ1-2, with 7 bases that match TRBD1. The length of the CDR3 is 12 residues. Unmatched junction bases numbered 3, after V lost 4 bases and J lost 4 bases. CDR1 and CDR2 from the germline V gene are SQVTM and ANQGSEA. The CDR3 DNA reads as TGCAGCGTTGGAGGGACAGCCTATGGCTACACCTTC. Residues: CSVGGTAYGYTF.

This clonotype was counted many times. The V call is TRBV20-1, the J call TRBJ2-1, with 9 bases identical to TRBD1. The CDR3 has 14 amino acids. CDR1 is DFQATT, CDR2 SNEGSKA, per germline (reference sequence). The V gene end was trimmed by 6 bases and the J gene end by 6 bases; junction bases not matched to a gene: 9. The CDR3 protein is CSASPGQGINEQFF. The CDR3 bases are TGCAGTGCGAGTCCGGGACAGGGAATCAATGAGCAGTTCTTC.

This clonotype was recorded at least ten times. The V call is TRBV28, the J call TRBJ2-7; D perhaps matches TRBD2 (6 bases). Germline V gene data show CDR1 as MDHEN and CDR2 as SYDVKM. V shed 7 bases and J shed 2 bases, with 18 bases lying between them. The CDR3 extends over 15 amino acids. The CDR3 DNA follows: TGTGCCAGCACCGTGCCGGGACTGGGTACCTACGAGCAGTACTTC. Translating it yields CASTVPGLGTYEQYF.

This clonotype was detected a few times. This rearrangement joins TRBV30 to TRBJ2-1; 12 nucleotides line up with TRBD2. The CDR3 totals 18 residues. CDR1 GTSNPN and CDR2 SVGIG come from the germline V gene (reference sequence). The ends lost 0 bases at V and 6 bases at J; junction bases unmatched: 12. In nucleotides, the CDR3 is TGTGCCTGGAGTGTGATGCTGACTAGCGGGAGCCCTCCCAATGAGCAGTTCTTC. Translating gives CAWSVMLTSGSPPNEQFF.

The chain uses TRBV10-3 and TRBJ1-5, with D possibly being TRBD1 (6 bases). This CDR3 contains 16 residues. Germline V gives CDR1 ENHRY, CDR2 SYGVKD. The V and J ends lost 6 bases and 1 base respectively, with 16 bases between them. The CDR3 reads CAISAGVGSSNQPQHF. Written as DNA, the CDR3 is TGTGCCATCAGCGCAGGGGTAGGTAGCAGCAATCAGCCCCAGCATTTT.